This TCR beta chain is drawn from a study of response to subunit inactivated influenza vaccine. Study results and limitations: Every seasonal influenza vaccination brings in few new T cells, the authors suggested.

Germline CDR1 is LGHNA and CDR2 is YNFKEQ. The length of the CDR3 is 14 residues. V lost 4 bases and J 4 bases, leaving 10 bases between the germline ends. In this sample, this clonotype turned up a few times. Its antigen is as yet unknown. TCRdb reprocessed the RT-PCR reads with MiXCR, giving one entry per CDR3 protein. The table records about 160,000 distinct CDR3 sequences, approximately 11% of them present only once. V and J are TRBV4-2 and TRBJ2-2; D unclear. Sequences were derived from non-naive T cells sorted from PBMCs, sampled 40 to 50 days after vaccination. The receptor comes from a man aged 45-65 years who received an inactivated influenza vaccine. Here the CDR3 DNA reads TGTGCCAGCAGCCGCGGTGTGGGCACCGGGGAGCTGTTTTTT. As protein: CASSRGVGTGELFF.